Listed below are T cell receptor beta chains from one sample, sequenced in a study of post-analysis software for immune sequencing data. One entry per CDR3 protein, called by TCRdb with MiXCR from the PCR reads. The sample lists about 770,000 distinct CDR3 sequences, just over 45% occurring once. The specimen sequenced was blood. The source of these receptors is a girl aged 10-17 years with multiple sclerosis. The CDR3 runs from the conserved cysteine through the conserved F or W. A D gene is named only where the DNA matches it firmly. Where a row states a size, it is once, few, many or the class of an expanded clone; other rows omit it.

clone size: NA; CDR3 length: 13; D gene: NA; J gene: TRBJ2-3; V gene: TRBV9; CDR3 protein: CASNFGGTDTQYF; CDR3 DNA: TGTGCCAGCAATTTTGGGGGGACAGATACGCAGTATTTT
clone size: few; CDR3 length: 14; D gene: TRBD2; J gene: TRBJ2-3; V gene: TRBV20-1; CDR3 protein: CSATRGDSTDTQYF; CDR3 DNA: TGCAGTGCCACACGGGGGGATAGCACAGATACGCAGTATTTT
clone size: NA; CDR3 length: 12; D gene: NA; J gene: TRBJ2-7; V gene: TRBV15; CDR3 protein: CATSRDGDPQYF; CDR3 DNA: TGTGCCACCAGCAGAGATGGGGACCCCCAGTACTTC
clone size: NA; CDR3 length: 15; D gene: NA; J gene: TRBJ2-7; V gene: TRBV4-2; CDR3 protein: CASSQLTGQAYEQYF; CDR3 DNA: TGTGCCAGCAGCCAACTGACGGGGCAGGCCTACGAGCAGTACTTC
clone size: few; CDR3 length: 15; D gene: NA; J gene: TRBJ2-7; V gene: TRBV4-2; CDR3 protein: CASSQEGNGPYEQYF; CDR3 DNA: TGTGCCAGCAGCCAAGAAGGTAACGGACCCTACGAGCAGTACTTC
clone size: few; CDR3 length: 15; D gene: NA; J gene: TRBJ2-7; V gene: TRBV4-3; CDR3 protein: CASSQLYYGTYEQYF; CDR3 DNA: TGCGCCAGCAGCCAACTCTACTATGGAACCTACGAGCAGTACTTC
clone size: NA; CDR3 length: 13; D gene: TRBD1; J gene: TRBJ1-1; V gene: TRBV29-1; CDR3 protein: CSVLGTENTEAFF; CDR3 DNA: TGCAGCGTCCTAGGGACAGAGAACACTGAAGCTTTCTTT
clone size: NA; CDR3 length: 13; D gene: NA; J gene: TRBJ2-3; V gene: TRBV5-1; CDR3 protein: CASRRTVTDTQYF; CDR3 DNA: TGCGCCAGCAGACGGACAGTCACAGATACGCAGTATTTT
clone size: NA; CDR3 length: 14; D gene: TRBD1; J gene: TRBJ1-1; V gene: TRBV2; CDR3 protein: CASSTGQGRTEAFF; CDR3 DNA: TGTGCCAGCAGCACCGGACAGGGACGGACTGAAGCTTTCTTT
clone size: NA; CDR3 length: 14; D gene: NA; J gene: TRBJ2-7; V gene: TRBV7-2; CDR3 protein: CASSLRDSAYEQYF; CDR3 DNA: TGTGCCAGCAGCTTGAGGGACTCTGCCTACGAGCAGTACTTC
clone size: few; CDR3 length: 13; D gene: NA; J gene: TRBJ2-5; V gene: TRBV15; CDR3 protein: CATSSTEEETQYF; CDR3 DNA: TGTGCCACCAGCAGTACAGAAGAGGAGACCCAGTACTTC
clone size: NA; CDR3 length: 15; D gene: NA; J gene: TRBJ2-7; V gene: TRBV6-1; CDR3 protein: CASSEGLGETYEQYF; CDR3 DNA: TGTGCCAGCAGTGAAGGGTTGGGGGAGACCTACGAGCAGTACTTC
clone size: NA; CDR3 length: 15; D gene: NA; J gene: TRBJ2-7; V gene: TRBV20-1; CDR3 protein: CSARKIGARSYEQYF; CDR3 DNA: TGCAGTGCTAGAAAGATAGGCGCCCGAAGTTACGAGCAGTACTTC
clone size: few; CDR3 length: 16; D gene: TRBD2; J gene: TRBJ2-1; V gene: TRBV12-3/TRBV12-4; CDR3 protein: CASSYPGLADYNEQFF; CDR3 DNA: TGTGCCAGCAGTTATCCGGGACTAGCCGATTACAATGAGCAGTTCTTC
clone size: NA; CDR3 length: 15; D gene: NA; J gene: TRBJ2-7; V gene: TRBV20-1; CDR3 protein: CSATRQGPKVYEQYF; CDR3 DNA: TGCAGTGCCACGAGGCAGGGCCCTAAGGTCTACGAGCAGTACTTC
clone size: few; CDR3 length: 13; D gene: NA; J gene: TRBJ1-2; V gene: TRBV12-3/TRBV12-4; CDR3 protein: CASSTLPRDGYTF; CDR3 DNA: TGTGCCAGCAGCACGCTCCCCCGGGATGGCTACACCTTC
clone size: NA; CDR3 length: 15; D gene: NA; J gene: TRBJ1-4; V gene: TRBV7-9; CDR3 protein: CASSLAAGRNEKLFF; CDR3 DNA: TGTGCCAGCAGCCTCGCGGCAGGTCGTAATGAAAAACTGTTTTTT
clone size: NA; CDR3 length: 16; D gene: TRBD2; J gene: TRBJ2-7; V gene: TRBV12-3/TRBV12-4; CDR3 protein: CASSPSGTTPQGAQYF; CDR3 DNA: TGTGCCAGCAGCCCAAGCGGGACTACCCCTCAAGGGGCCCAGTACTTC
clone size: NA; CDR3 length: 15; D gene: NA; J gene: TRBJ2-7; V gene: TRBV7-2; CDR3 protein: CASSLLVRSSYEQYF; CDR3 DNA: TGTGCCAGCAGCCTCCTCGTACGGAGCTCCTACGAGCAGTACTTC
clone size: NA; CDR3 length: 15; D gene: NA; J gene: TRBJ1-2; V gene: TRBV5-1; CDR3 protein: CASSGPDSPNYGYTF; CDR3 DNA: TGCGCCAGCAGCGGCCCGGACAGCCCTAACTATGGCTACACCTTC
clone size: few; CDR3 length: 15; D gene: NA; J gene: TRBJ2-7; V gene: TRBV11-1; CDR3 protein: CASSPTYGPAYEQYF; CDR3 DNA: TGTGCCAGCAGCCCGACATATGGGCCTGCCTACGAGCAGTACTTC
clone size: NA; CDR3 length: 14; D gene: NA; J gene: TRBJ2-4; V gene: TRBV20-1; CDR3 protein: CSAMDGQIKNIQYF; CDR3 DNA: TGCAGTGCCATGGACGGACAGATAAAAAACATTCAGTACTTC
clone size: many; CDR3 length: 16; D gene: NA; J gene: TRBJ2-4; V gene: TRBV7-2; CDR3 protein: CASSLAFALAKNIQYF; CDR3 DNA: TGTGCCAGCAGCTTAGCTTTTGCCCTAGCCAAAAACATTCAGTACTTC